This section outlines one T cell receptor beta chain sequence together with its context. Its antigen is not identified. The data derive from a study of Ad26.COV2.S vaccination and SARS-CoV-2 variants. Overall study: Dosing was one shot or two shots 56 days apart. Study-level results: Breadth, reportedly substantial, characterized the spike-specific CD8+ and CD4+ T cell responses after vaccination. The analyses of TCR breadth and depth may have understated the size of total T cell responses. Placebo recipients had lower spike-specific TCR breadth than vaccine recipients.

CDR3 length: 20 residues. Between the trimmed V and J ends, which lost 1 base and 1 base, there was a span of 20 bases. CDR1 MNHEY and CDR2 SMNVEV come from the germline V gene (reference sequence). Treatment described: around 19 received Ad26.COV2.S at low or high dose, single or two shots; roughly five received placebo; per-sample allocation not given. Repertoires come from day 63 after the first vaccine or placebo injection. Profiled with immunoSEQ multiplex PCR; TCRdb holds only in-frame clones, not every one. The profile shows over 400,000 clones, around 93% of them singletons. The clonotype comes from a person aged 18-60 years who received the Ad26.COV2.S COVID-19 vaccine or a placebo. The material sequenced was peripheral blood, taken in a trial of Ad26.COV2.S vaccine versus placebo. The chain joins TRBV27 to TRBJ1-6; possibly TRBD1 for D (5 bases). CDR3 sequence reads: CASSLWAGTSEGSYNSPLHF. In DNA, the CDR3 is TGTGCCAGCAGTTTATGGGCAGGGACCAGCGAAGGGTCCTATAATTCACCCCTCCACTTT.